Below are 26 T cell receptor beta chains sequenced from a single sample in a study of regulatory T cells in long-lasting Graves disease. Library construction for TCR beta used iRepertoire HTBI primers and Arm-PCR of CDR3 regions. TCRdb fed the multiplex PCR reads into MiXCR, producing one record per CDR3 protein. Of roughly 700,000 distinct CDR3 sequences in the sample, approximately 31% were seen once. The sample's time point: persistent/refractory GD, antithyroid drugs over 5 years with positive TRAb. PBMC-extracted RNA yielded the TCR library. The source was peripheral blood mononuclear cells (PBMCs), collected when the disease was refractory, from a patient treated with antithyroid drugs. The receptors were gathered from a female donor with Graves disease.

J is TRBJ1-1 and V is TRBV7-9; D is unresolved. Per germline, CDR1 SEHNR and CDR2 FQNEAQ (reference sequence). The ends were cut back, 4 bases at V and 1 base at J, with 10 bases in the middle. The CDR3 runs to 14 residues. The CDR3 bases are TGTGCCAGCAGCTCCTGGGCAGGGAACACTGAAGCTTTCTTT. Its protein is CASSSWAGNTEAFF.

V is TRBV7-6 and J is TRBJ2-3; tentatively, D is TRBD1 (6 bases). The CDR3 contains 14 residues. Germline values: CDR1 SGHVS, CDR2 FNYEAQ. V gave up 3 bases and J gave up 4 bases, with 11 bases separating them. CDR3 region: CASSFRGEPDTQYF. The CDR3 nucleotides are TGTGCCAGCAGCTTCAGGGGAGAGCCAGATACGCAGTATTTT.

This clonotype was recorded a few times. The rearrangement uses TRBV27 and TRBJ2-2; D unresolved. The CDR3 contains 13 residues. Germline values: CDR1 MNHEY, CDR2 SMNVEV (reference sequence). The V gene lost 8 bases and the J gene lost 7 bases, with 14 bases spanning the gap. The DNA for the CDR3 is TGTGCCAGCCGACTCGGACGAGGCGGGGAGCTGTTTTTT. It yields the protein CASRLGRGGELFF.

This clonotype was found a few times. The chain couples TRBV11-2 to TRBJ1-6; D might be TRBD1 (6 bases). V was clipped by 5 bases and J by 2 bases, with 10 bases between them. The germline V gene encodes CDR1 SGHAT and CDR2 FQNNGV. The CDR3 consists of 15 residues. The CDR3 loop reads CASSQGQAYNSPLHF. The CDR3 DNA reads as TGTGCCAGCAGCCAGGGGCAAGCCTATAATTCACCCCTCCACTTT.

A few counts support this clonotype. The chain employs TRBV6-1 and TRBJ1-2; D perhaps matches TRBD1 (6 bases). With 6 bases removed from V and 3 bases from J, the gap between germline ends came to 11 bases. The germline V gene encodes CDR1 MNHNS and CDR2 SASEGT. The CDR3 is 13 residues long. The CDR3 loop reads CASSTGSHYGYTF. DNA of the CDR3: TGTGCCAGCAGCACAGGGTCCCACTATGGCTACACCTTC.

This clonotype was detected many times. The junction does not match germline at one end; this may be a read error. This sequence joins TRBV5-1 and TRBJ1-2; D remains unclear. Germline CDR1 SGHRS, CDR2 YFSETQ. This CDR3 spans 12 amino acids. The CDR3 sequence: CASRDTNYGYTF. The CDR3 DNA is TGTGCCAGCAGAGACACTAACTATGGCTACACCTTC.

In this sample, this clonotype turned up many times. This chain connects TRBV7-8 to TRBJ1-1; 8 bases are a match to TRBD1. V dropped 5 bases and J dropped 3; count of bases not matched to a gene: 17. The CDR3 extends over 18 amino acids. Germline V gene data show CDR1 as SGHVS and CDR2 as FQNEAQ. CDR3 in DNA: TGTGCCAGCAGCGCACCGGACAGGGAGAAATATGAGGACACTGAAGCTTTCTTT. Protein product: CASSAPDREKYEDTEAFF.

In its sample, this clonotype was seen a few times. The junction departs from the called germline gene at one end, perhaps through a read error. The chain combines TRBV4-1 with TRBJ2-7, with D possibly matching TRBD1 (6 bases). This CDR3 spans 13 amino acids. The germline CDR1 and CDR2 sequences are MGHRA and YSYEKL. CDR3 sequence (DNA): TGCGCCAGCAGCCAATCTAGACAGGCTATAACCCCTTTC. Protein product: CASSQSRQAITPF.

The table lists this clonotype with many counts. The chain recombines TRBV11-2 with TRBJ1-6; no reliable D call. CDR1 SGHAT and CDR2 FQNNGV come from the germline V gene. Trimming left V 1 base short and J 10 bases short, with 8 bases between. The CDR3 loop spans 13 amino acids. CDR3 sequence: CASSLVMGSPLHF. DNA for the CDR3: TGTGCCAGCAGCTTAGTCATGGGGTCACCCCTCCACTTT.

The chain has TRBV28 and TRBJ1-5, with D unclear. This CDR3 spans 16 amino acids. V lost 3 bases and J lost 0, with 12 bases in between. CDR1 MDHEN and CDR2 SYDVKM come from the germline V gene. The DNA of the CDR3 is TGTGCCAGCAGTTTGGGCGGAATCAATAGCAATCAGCCCCAGCATTTT. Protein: CASSLGGINSNQPQHF. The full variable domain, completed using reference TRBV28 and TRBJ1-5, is DVKVTQSSRYLVKRTGEKVFLECVQDMDHENMFWYRQDPGLGLRLIYFSYDVKMKEKGDIPEGYSVSREKKERFSLILESASTNQTSMYLCASSLGGINSNQPQHFGDGTRLSIL.

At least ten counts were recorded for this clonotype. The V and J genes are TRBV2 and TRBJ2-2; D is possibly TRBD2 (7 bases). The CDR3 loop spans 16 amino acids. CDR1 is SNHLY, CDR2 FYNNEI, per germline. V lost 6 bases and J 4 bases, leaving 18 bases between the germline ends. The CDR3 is CASSLRGGGGTGELFF. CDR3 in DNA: TGTGCCAGCAGCCTGAGGGGGGGTGGCGGCACCGGGGAGCTGTTTTTT.

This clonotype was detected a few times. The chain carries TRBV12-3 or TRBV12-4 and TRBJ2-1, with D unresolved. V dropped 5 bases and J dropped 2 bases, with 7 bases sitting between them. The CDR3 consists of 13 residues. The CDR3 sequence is CASSGDAYNEQFF. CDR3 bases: TGTGCCAGCAGTGGGGATGCCTACAATGAGCAGTTCTTC.

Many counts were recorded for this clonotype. The CDR3 DNA reads TGTGCCAGCAGTTACTCACCCGGGAATAACTATGGCTACACCTTC. This sequence encodes CASSYSPGNNYGYTF. J is TRBJ1-2 and V is TRBV6-5; the D is unclear. CDR1 and CDR2 from the germline V gene are MNHEY and SVGAGI. This CDR3 is built from 15 residues. The V and J ends lost 0 bases and 1 base respectively, with 9 bases between them.

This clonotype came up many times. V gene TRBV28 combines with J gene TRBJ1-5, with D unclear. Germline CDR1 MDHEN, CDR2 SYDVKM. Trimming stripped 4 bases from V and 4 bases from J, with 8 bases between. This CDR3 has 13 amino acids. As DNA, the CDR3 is TGTGCCAGCAGTTCACCCGGTAATCAGCCCCAGCATTTT. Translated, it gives CASSSPGNQPQHF.

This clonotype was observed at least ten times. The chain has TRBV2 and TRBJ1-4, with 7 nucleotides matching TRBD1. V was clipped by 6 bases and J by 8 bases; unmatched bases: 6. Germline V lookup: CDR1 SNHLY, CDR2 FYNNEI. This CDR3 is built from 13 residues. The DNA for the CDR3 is TGTGCCAGCAGACCCCAGGGGGTGGAAAAACTGTTTTTT. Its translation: CASRPQGVEKLFF.

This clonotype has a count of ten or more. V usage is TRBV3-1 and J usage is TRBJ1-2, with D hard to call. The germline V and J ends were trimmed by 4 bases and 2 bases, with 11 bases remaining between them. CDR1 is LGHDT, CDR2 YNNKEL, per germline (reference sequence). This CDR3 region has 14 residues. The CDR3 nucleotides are TGTGCCAGCAGCCGCCCGGACGGGAACTATGGCTACACCTTC. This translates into CASSRPDGNYGYTF. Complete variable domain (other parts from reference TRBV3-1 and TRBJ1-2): DTAVSQTPKYLVTQMGNDKSIKCEQNLGHDTMYWYKQDSKKFLKIMFSYNNKELIINETVPNRFSPKSPDKAHLNLHINSLELGDSAVYFCASSRPDGNYGYTFGSGTRLTVV.

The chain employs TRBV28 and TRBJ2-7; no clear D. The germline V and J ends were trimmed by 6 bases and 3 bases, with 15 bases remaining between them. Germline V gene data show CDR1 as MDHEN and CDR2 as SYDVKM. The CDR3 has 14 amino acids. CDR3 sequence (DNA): TGTGCCAGCAGCCACAGAGATATGAGCTACGAGCAGTACTTC. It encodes CASSHRDMSYEQYF.

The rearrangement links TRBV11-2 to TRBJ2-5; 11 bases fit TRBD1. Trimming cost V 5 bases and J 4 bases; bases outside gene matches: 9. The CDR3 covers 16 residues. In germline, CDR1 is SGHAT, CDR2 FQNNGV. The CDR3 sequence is CASSTSRDRGLETQYF. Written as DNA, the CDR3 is TGTGCCAGCAGCACATCCCGGGACAGGGGGTTAGAGACCCAGTACTTC.

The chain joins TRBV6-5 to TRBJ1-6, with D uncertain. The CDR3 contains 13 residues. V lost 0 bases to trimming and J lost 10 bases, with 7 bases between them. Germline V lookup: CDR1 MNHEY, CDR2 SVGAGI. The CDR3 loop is CASSYSQDSPLHF. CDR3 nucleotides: TGTGCCAGCAGTTACTCCCAAGACTCACCCCTCCACTTT.

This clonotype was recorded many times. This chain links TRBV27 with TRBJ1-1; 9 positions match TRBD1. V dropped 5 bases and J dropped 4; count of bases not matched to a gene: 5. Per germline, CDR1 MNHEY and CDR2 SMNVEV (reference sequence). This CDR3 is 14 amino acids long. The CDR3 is CASSTGTGSTEAFF. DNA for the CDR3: TGTGCCAGCAGTACCGGGACAGGGAGCACTGAAGCTTTCTTT.

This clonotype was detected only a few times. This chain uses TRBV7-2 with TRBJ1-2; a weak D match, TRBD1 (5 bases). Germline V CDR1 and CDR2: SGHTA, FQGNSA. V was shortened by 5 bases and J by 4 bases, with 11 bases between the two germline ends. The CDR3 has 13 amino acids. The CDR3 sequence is CASSAGHIYGYTF. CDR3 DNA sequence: TGTGCCAGCAGCGCCGGACACATCTATGGCTACACCTTC.

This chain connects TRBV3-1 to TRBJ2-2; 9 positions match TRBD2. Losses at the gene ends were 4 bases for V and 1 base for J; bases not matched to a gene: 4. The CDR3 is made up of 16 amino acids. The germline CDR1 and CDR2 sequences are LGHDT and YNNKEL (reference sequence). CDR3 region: CASSRAGGMNTGELFF. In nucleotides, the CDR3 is TGTGCCAGCAGCCGGGCGGGAGGGATGAACACCGGGGAGCTGTTTTTT.

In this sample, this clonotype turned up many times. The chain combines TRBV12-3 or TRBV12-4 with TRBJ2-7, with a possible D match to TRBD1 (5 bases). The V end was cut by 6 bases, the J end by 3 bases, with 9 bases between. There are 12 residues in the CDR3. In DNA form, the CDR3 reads TGTGCCAGCAGCGCAGGGATCTACGAGCAGTACTTC. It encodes CASSAGIYEQYF.

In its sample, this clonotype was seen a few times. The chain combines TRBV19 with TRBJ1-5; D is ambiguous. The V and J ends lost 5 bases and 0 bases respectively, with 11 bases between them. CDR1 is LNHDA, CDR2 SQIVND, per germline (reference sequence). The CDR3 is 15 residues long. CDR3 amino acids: CASSRSGNSNQPQHF. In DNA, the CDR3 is TGTGCCAGTAGTCGGAGTGGCAATAGCAATCAGCCCCAGCATTTT. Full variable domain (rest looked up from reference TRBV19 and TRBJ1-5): DGGITQSPKYLFRKEGQNVTLSCEQNLNHDAMYWYRQDPGQGLRLIYYSQIVNDFQKGDIAEGYSVSREKKESFPLTVTSAQKNPTAFYLCASSRSGNSNQPQHFGDGTRLSIL.

As DNA, the CDR3 is TGTGCCAGCAGCAAGGGACAGGGAGTCGGTGAAGCTTTCTTT. Translation: CASSKGQGVGEAFF. V and J are TRBV3-1 and TRBJ1-1, with 9 bases identical to TRBD1. V lost 5 bases and J lost 7; bases outside the gene matches: 8. Per the germline V gene, CDR1 is LGHDT and CDR2 is YNNKEL (reference sequence). This CDR3 spans 14 amino acids.

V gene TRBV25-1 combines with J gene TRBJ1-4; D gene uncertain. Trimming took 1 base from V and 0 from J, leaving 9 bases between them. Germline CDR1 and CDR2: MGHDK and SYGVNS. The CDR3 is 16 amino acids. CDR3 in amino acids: CASSELGTSTNEKLFF. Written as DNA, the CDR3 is TGTGCCAGCAGTGAATTGGGCACCTCAACTAATGAAAAACTGTTTTTT.